What follows are 30 T cell receptor beta chains derived from one specimen sequenced in a study of spatial heterogeneity in lung cancer. As to time point: sample taken at primary tumor resection. Using its own MiXCR run on the 5' RACE reads, TCRdb lists one record per CDR3 protein. The table shows tens of thousands of distinct CDR3 sequences, with roughly 7.2% occurring only once. The sample in question was PBMCs, obtained at surgery. These receptors all come from a female donor with early-stage non-small cell lung cancer.

This clonotype was detected ten times or more. The genes are TRBV4-3 and TRBJ2-7, with 9 bases matching TRBD2. CDR1 and CDR2 (germline): LGHNA, YSLEER. CDR3 length: 16 amino acids. Trimming cost V 4 bases and J 5 bases; bases outside gene matches: 12. Here the CDR3 reads CASSPDLAGDKDEQYF. Here the CDR3 DNA reads TGCGCCAGCAGCCCTGATTTAGCGGGAGATAAGGACGAGCAGTACTTC.

This clonotype was seen only a few times. The gene calls are TRBV11-2 and TRBJ1-2; D gene ambiguous. CDR3 size: 15 residues. Trimming pared 2 bases from V and 2 bases from J, leaving 12 bases between. Germline loops: CDR1 SGHAT, CDR2 FQNNGV. DNA for the CDR3: TGTGCCAGCAGCTTACGAGGGTCCTTAAACTATGGCTACACCTTC. Its protein is CASSLRGSLNYGYTF.

This clonotype was seen only a few times. The gene calls are TRBV19 and TRBJ2-2; 9 positions match TRBD1. The CDR3 spans 15 residues. Germline CDR1 reads LNHDA; CDR2 reads SQIVND (reference sequence). J gave up 5 bases and V 7 bases, and 8 bases lay outside the gene matches. The CDR3 reads CASTTRDRETGELFF. The CDR3 DNA reads as TGTGCCAGTACGACCCGGGACAGGGAGACCGGGGAGCTGTTTTTT.

This clonotype was seen a handful of times. The chain links TRBV6-5 to TRBJ2-7, with D possibly TRBD1 on 6 matching bases. The CDR3 extends over 17 amino acids. V lost 0 bases and J 2 bases, leaving 17 bases between the germline ends. The germline V gene encodes CDR1 MNHEY and CDR2 SVGAGI. CDR3 sequence: CASSYSPHPGDPYEQYF. The DNA of the CDR3 is TGTGCCAGCAGTTACTCGCCCCACCCAGGGGATCCCTACGAGCAGTACTTC.

This clonotype was recorded at least ten times. This chain joins TRBV4-3 and TRBJ2-7; possible D gene TRBD2, 7 bases. V was clipped by 1 base and J by 2 bases, with 15 bases between them. The CDR3 is 16 residues long. Germline V gene sequence: CDR1 LGHNA, CDR2 YSLEER. CDR3 in DNA: TGCGCCAGCAGCCAAGGAGGGGGGAGGGAAACCTACGAGCAGTACTTC. The encoded protein is CASSQGGGRETYEQYF.

This clonotype was seen only a few times. The chain combines TRBV15 with TRBJ2-7, with 10 bases fitting TRBD1. CDR3 length: 16 amino acids. Germline CDR1 is LNHNV and CDR2 is YYDKDF (reference sequence). The V gene end was trimmed by 3 bases and the J gene end by 3 bases; junction bases not matched to a gene: 8. The CDR3 coding sequence is TGTGCCACCAGCAGTCCTCCGGGACAGGGGAACTACGAGCAGTACTTC. Translated: CATSSPPGQGNYEQYF.

This clonotype has more than one count but fewer than ten. The rearrangement uses TRBV19 and TRBJ2-6, with 9 bases fitting TRBD1. The J segment lost 2 bases and the V segment lost 5 bases, leaving 13 bases of the junction unmatched. Per the germline V gene, CDR1 is LNHDA and CDR2 is SQIVND (reference sequence). This CDR3 is 19 amino acids long. The CDR3 loop reads CASSSGQGNYGPGANVLTF. In nucleotides, the CDR3 is TGTGCCAGTAGTTCAGGACAGGGGAACTATGGGCCTGGGGCCAACGTCCTGACTTTC.

This clonotype was observed many times. Here the CDR3 reads CASSQGGWSEKLFF. CDR3 nucleotides: TGCGCCAGCAGCCAAGGGGGATGGAGTGAAAAACTGTTTTTT. The chain has TRBV5-1 and TRBJ1-4, with a weak D call TRBD1 (6 bases). The CDR3 contains 14 residues. V lost 4 bases to trimming and J lost 7 bases, with 14 bases between them. The V gene's germline CDR1 is SGHRS and CDR2 YFSETQ.

This chain links TRBV5-4 with TRBJ1-2; D may be TRBD1 (5 bases). The germline V and J ends were trimmed by 2 bases and 4 bases, with 12 bases remaining between them. The CDR3 has 14 residues. Germline V gene lookup returns CDR1 SGHNT and CDR2 YYREEE (reference sequence). The CDR3 loop reads CASSFNQGSYGYTF. CDR3 sequence (DNA): TGTGCCAGCAGCTTCAACCAGGGATCCTATGGCTACACCTTC.

This clonotype has ten or more counts. The V call is TRBV4-3, the J call TRBJ2-6, with D uncertain. This CDR3 has 16 amino acids. V dropped 0 bases and J dropped 0 bases, with 6 bases sitting between them. Germline CDR1 reads LGHNA; CDR2 reads YSLEER. CDR3 DNA sequence: TGCGCCAGCAGCCAAGAGTGGGTCTCTGGGGCCAACGTCCTGACTTTC. Its protein product is CASSQEWVSGANVLTF.

The sample holds a few counts of this clonotype. The V and J genes are TRBV20-1 and TRBJ2-1, with D perhaps TRBD1 (6 bases). The CDR3 sequence is 14 residues long. Trimming cost V 5 bases and J 4 bases, with 15 bases left between them. Germline V lookup: CDR1 DFQATT, CDR2 SNEGSKA (reference sequence). CDR3 sequence reads: CSAGDIGPYNEQFF. In DNA, the CDR3 is TGCAGTGCTGGGGACATCGGCCCTTACAATGAGCAGTTCTTC.

In its sample, this clonotype was seen many times. CDR3 in DNA: TGCGCCAGCAGCTTTGCAGGGAGCTCTGGGGCCAACGTCCTGACTTTC. This sequence encodes CASSFAGSSGANVLTF. The chain combines TRBV5-1 with TRBJ2-6, with D perhaps given as TRBD1 or TRBD2 (5 bases each). Trimming shortened V by 2 bases and J by 0 bases, and 9 bases separated the two germline ends. The CDR3 spans 16 residues. Looked up from germline, CDR1 is SGHRS and CDR2 is YFSETQ.

In this sample, this clonotype is medium-sized (0.01 to 0.1%). This chain uses TRBV24-1 with TRBJ2-1, with TRBD1 as a possible D gene (6 bases). The CDR3 has 15 amino acids. V was pared by 0 bases and J by 4 bases, with 9 bases between. Germline V gene sequence: CDR1 KGHDR, CDR2 SFDVKD. CDR3 sequence: CATSDLETGYNEQFF. The CDR3 bases are TGTGCCACCAGTGATTTGGAGACAGGATACAATGAGCAGTTCTTC.

This chain joins TRBV15 and TRBJ1-1; D not resolved. The CDR3 runs to 13 residues. Germline CDR1 LNHNV, CDR2 YYDKDF (reference sequence). The V end lost 4 bases, the J end lost 4 bases, and 10 bases lay between the germline ends. The CDR3 bases are TGTGCCACCAGCACACCTAGGGTCACTGAAGCTTTCTTT. Encoded protein: CATSTPRVTEAFF.

This clonotype appeared many times. The rearrangement links TRBV5-1 to TRBJ2-5, with TRBD1 matching 11 bases. V was clipped by 0 bases and J by 2 bases; unmatched bases: 3. CDR1 is SGHRS and CDR2 is YFSETQ in the germline V gene. CDR3 length: 16 amino acids. CDR3 sequence: CASSLAGTGGQETQYF. The DNA for the CDR3 is TGCGCCAGCAGCTTGGCTGGGACAGGGGGTCAAGAGACCCAGTACTTC.

Many counts were recorded for this clonotype. The rearrangement links TRBV29-1 to TRBJ2-7; the D gene could be TRBD1 or TRBD2 (5 bases each). Trimming removed 7 bases from V and 5 bases from J, with 21 bases in between. The CDR3 has 14 residues. CDR1 and CDR2 from the germline V gene are SQVTM and ANQGSEA. The CDR3 sequence: CSADLGRGMDEQYF. The CDR3 bases are TGCAGCGCGGACTTAGGTAGGGGTATGGACGAGCAGTACTTC.

This clonotype was detected a few times. A read error may be the cause here, since a much bigger clone is one base away. The CDR3 ends on some other residue instead of the conserved phenylalanine or tryptophan, so this is likely a read error. This chain's CDR3 is CASSEGQGTEKLFS. CDR3 sequence (DNA): TGTGCCAGCAGTGAGGGACAGGGTACCGAAAAACTGTTTTCT. The chain has TRBV2 and TRBJ1-4, with 9 bases fitting TRBD1. This CDR3 is built from 14 residues. From germline, CDR1 is SNHLY and CDR2 FYNNEI. V gave up 3 bases and J gave up 8 bases; unmatched junction bases: 4.

This clonotype came up many times. The V call is TRBV29-1, the J call TRBJ2-7; D is ambiguous. CDR3 length: 13 residues. V was shortened by 7 bases and J by 3 bases, with 16 bases between the two germline ends. Looked up from germline, CDR1 is SQVTM and CDR2 is ANQGSEA. The CDR3: CSARSLGDYEQYF. CDR3 coding DNA: TGCAGCGCCAGGTCCCTCGGAGACTACGAGCAGTACTTC.

This clonotype occurred many times. The V gene is TRBV7-2, the J gene TRBJ2-3, with 7 bases that match TRBD2. V lost 4 bases and J lost 2; bases outside the gene matches: 9. CDR1 is SGHTA and CDR2 is FQGNSA in the germline V gene. This CDR3 contains 16 residues. The CDR3 reads CASSWGLTHSTDTQYF. The CDR3 DNA reads TGTGCCAGCAGCTGGGGACTAACTCACTCCACAGATACGCAGTATTTT.

This clonotype was detected many times. V is TRBV5-1 and J is TRBJ2-5; the D is unclear. Germline V gene data show CDR1 as SGHRS and CDR2 as YFSETQ. The CDR3 runs to 15 residues. V dropped 0 bases and J dropped 5 bases, with 14 bases sitting between them. This CDR3 reads CASSLGADLQETQYF. The CDR3 coding sequence is TGCGCCAGCAGCTTGGGGGCAGATTTACAGGAGACCCAGTACTTC.

This clonotype was observed at least ten times. The chain employs TRBV18 and TRBJ2-1; D is perhaps TRBD2 (5 bases). The CDR3 extends over 15 amino acids. Germline CDR1 is KGHSH and CDR2 is LQKENI. V was shortened by 3 bases and J by 3 bases, with 12 bases between the two germline ends. This CDR3 reads CASSPRPGNYNEQFF. For the CDR3, the DNA is TGTGCCAGCTCACCTCGACCGGGGAACTACAATGAGCAGTTCTTC.

This clonotype was detected ten times or more. This chain links TRBV29-1 with TRBJ2-5; D not certain. Deletions cut 3 bases from V and 4 bases from J, with 9 bases between. Germline-derived CDR1 and CDR2 are SQVTM and ANQGSEA. The CDR3 contains 12 residues. The CDR3 nucleotides read TGCAGCGTTGACCCTGGTCTAGAGACCCAGTACTTC. It encodes CSVDPGLETQYF.

This clonotype was counted only a few times. This chain connects TRBV28 to TRBJ2-1, with TRBD2 matching 7 bases. CDR1 is MDHEN and CDR2 is SYDVKM in the germline V gene. The CDR3 is 15 amino acids. V dropped 7 bases and J dropped 0; count of bases not matched to a gene: 6. The CDR3 reads CASTWGGSSYNEQFF. CDR3 coding DNA: TGTGCCAGCACATGGGGGGGAAGCTCCTACAATGAGCAGTTCTTC.

This clonotype came up many times. V gene TRBV5-1 combines with J gene TRBJ2-5, with 7 bases aligning to TRBD2. Germline CDR1 is SGHRS and CDR2 is YFSETQ. J was trimmed by 4 bases and V by 6 bases; bases with no gene match: 12. This CDR3 has 15 amino acids. The CDR3 nucleotides read TGCGCCAGCAACCCCGTCCCGGGGGGAGGAGAGACCCAGTACTTC. It codes for CASNPVPGGGETQYF.

This clonotype was seen repeatedly, ten times or more. The rearrangement joins TRBV20-1 to TRBJ1-1, with TRBD1 identical over 8 bases. The CDR3 loop spans 17 amino acids. V was pared by 5 bases and J by 3 bases, with 17 bases of the junction left unmatched. From germline, CDR1 is DFQATT and CDR2 SNEGSKA (reference sequence). CDR3 protein: CSAVHFGRGQVDTEAFF. CDR3 coding DNA: TGCAGTGCTGTGCATTTCGGCAGGGGGCAGGTTGACACTGAAGCTTTCTTT.

The genes are TRBV19 and TRBJ2-1; TRBD2 might be the D (5 bases). Per germline, CDR1 LNHDA and CDR2 SQIVND (reference sequence). The ends were cut back, 5 bases at V and 4 bases at J, with 12 bases in the middle. The CDR3 is 14 residues long. Here the CDR3 DNA reads TGTGCCAGTAGTCTCACCGGGAATTACAATGAGCAGTTCTTC. This codes for CASSLTGNYNEQFF.

The chain carries TRBV5-1 and TRBJ2-5, with TRBD2 identical over 14 bases. CDR1 is SGHRS and CDR2 is YFSETQ in the germline V gene. V was clipped by 4 bases and J by 1 base; unmatched bases: 3. This CDR3 region has 16 residues. The CDR3 here is CASSPGTSGGQETQYF. CDR3 sequence (DNA): TGCGCCAGCAGCCCAGGGACTAGCGGGGGCCAAGAGACCCAGTACTTC.

On this clonotype: With a much larger clone just one base away, this may be a read error. J is TRBJ2-7 and V is TRBV29-1; 12 nucleotides line up with TRBD1. Trimming at V came to 5 bases and at J to 6 bases, leaving 11 bases not matched to a gene. The CDR3 runs to 15 residues. Germline loops: CDR1 SQVTM, CDR2 ANQGSEA. The CDR3 sequence is CSVTSGTGGLLEQYF. CDR3 in DNA: TGCAGCGTTACCTCTGGGACAGGGGGCCTTCTCGAGCAGTACTTC.

The chain joins TRBV13 to TRBJ2-1, with TRBD2 matching over 11 bases. The CDR3 loop spans 22 amino acids. Germline lookup yields CDR1 PRHDT and CDR2 FYEKMQ (reference sequence). V trimming: 5 bases; J trimming: 7 bases; junction bases outside the gene matches: 28. The CDR3 is CASSVDSSWRLAGLGELNEQFF. The CDR3 region has the DNA TGTGCCAGCAGCGTTGACAGTAGCTGGCGACTAGCGGGATTGGGGGAGCTAAATGAGCAGTTCTTC.

This clonotype was seen many times. This chain joins TRBV5-1 and TRBJ1-2; TRBD1 is a possible D gene (5 bases). The V and J ends lost 4 bases and 1 base respectively, with 14 bases between them. Germline V gene lookup returns CDR1 SGHRS and CDR2 YFSETQ. This CDR3 is 15 amino acids long. Here the CDR3 reads CASSPHGDDNYGYTF. As DNA, the CDR3 is TGCGCCAGCAGCCCCCACGGGGACGATAACTATGGCTACACCTTC.